Each of the 10 T cell receptor beta chains below was sequenced from the same sample in a study of beta chain features in type 1 diabetes. Reverse transcribing all isolated RNA meant expressed TCRB transcripts were sequenced. Repertoires were generated with immunoSEQ multiplex PCR, while TCRdb's copy carries only in-frame clones and drops some. The repertoire holds roughly 610,000 clones, with 15% as singletons. Sequencing input: naive CD4+ T cells from blood. The receptors derive from a man aged 18 to 29 in good health.

The chain joins TRBV5-1 to TRBJ2-5; TRBD1 matches at 9 bases. The germline CDR1 and CDR2 sequences are SGHRS and YFSETQ. With 4 bases clipped from V and 5 bases from J, the junction kept 3 bases outside the gene matches. There are 13 residues in the CDR3. CDR3: CASSRTGDETQYF. The CDR3 DNA is TGCGCCAGCAGCAGGACAGGGGATGAGACCCAGTACTTC.

The rearrangement uses TRBV5-4 and TRBJ2-1, with a possible D match to TRBD1 (5 bases). The V end was cut by 0 bases, the J end by 4 bases, with 11 bases between. The germline V gene has CDR1 SGHNT and CDR2 YYREEE (reference sequence). CDR3 size: 15 residues. CDR3 bases: TGTGCCAGCAGCTTGGGGACAAGGAGTTACAATGAGCAGTTCTTC. Translation: CASSLGTRSYNEQFF.

In its sample, this clone was seen a few times. J is TRBJ2-7 and V is TRBV27; TRBD1 is a possible D gene (6 bases). Deletions cut 4 bases from V and 2 bases from J, with 12 bases between. Per the germline V gene, CDR1 is MNHEY and CDR2 is SMNVEV (reference sequence). The CDR3 contains 14 residues. CDR3 loop: CASSSRDTAYEQYF. CDR3 coding DNA: TGTGCCAGCAGTTCCCGGGACACCGCCTACGAGCAGTACTTC.

A few counts support this clone. This rearrangement joins TRBV9 to TRBJ1-4; D gene uncertain. The ends were cut back, 5 bases at V and 5 bases at J, with 10 bases in the middle. Germline CDR1 reads SGDLS; CDR2 reads YYNGEE. The length of the CDR3 is 13 residues. The CDR3 DNA sequence: TGTGCCAGCAGTGCCGGGAGAAATGAAAAACTGTTTTTT. As protein: CASSAGRNEKLFF.

The chain carries TRBV27 and TRBJ2-1; D not certain. CDR3 length: 13 residues. Trimming took 2 bases from V and 8 from J, leaving 10 bases between them. Germline CDR1 and CDR2: MNHEY and SMNVEV (reference sequence). The CDR3 sequence is CASSLTFSHEQFF. The CDR3 region has the DNA TGTGCCAGCAGTTTAACCTTTAGCCATGAGCAGTTCTTC.

This clone was counted a single time. This chain links TRBV4-1 with TRBJ2-5, with D maybe TRBD2 (5 bases). Deletions cut 1 base from V and 5 bases from J, with 17 bases between. The CDR3 contains 16 residues. Germline values: CDR1 MGHRA, CDR2 YSYEKL. CDR3 loop: CASSQVITVGSETQYF. In DNA form, the CDR3 reads TGCGCCAGCAGCCAAGTTATTACAGTAGGGAGCGAGACCCAGTACTTC.

V usage is TRBV6-5 and J usage is TRBJ2-1; D is undetermined. The CDR3 runs 14 residues. V was clipped by 0 bases and J by 8 bases, with 11 bases between them. Germline V CDR1 and CDR2: MNHEY, SVGAGI. This chain's CDR3 is CASSYSLGSHEQFF. In nucleotides, the CDR3 is TGTGCCAGCAGTTACTCACTCGGGTCTCATGAGCAGTTCTTC.

J is TRBJ1-2 and V is TRBV6-5, with D perhaps matching TRBD1 (6 bases). Germline V gene sequence: CDR1 MNHEY, CDR2 SVGAGI. V was trimmed by 10 bases and J by 5 bases, leaving 14 bases between them. The CDR3 runs 12 residues. Here the CDR3 DNA reads TGTGCCACCATAAGGGGGGGGTATGGCTACACCTTC. This sequence encodes CATIRGGYGYTF.

This chain uses TRBV28 with TRBJ1-2; TRBD1 is a possible D gene (5 bases). From germline, CDR1 is MDHEN and CDR2 SYDVKM. The V end lost 5 bases, the J end lost 5 bases, and 18 bases lay between the germline ends. This CDR3 has 15 amino acids. The DNA for the CDR3 is TGTGCCAGCAGTCCATCCTCGACAGCGAGGTATGGCTACACCTTC. Translation: CASSPSSTARYGYTF.

The J gene is TRBJ1-6, the V gene TRBV30, with a tentative D call TRBD1 (5 bases). This CDR3 comprises 12 residues. Germline CDR1 reads GTSNPN; CDR2 reads SVGIG (reference sequence). Deletions cut 4 bases from V and 8 bases from J, with 9 bases between. The CDR3 bases are TGTGCCTGGAACGCAGGGTATTCACCCCTCCACTTT. Residues: CAWNAGYSPLHF. The full variable domain, its missing parts supplied by reference TRBV30 and TRBJ1-6, is SQTIHQWPATLVQPVGSPLSLECTVEGTSNPNLYWYRQAAGRGLQLLFYSVGIGQISSEVPQNLSASRPQDRQFILSSKKLLLSDSGFYLCAWNAGYSPLHFGNGTRLTVT.